The T cell receptor (beta chain) under discussion was sequenced for a study of beta chain features in type 1 diabetes. The isolated RNA, all of it, was reverse transcribed, so expressed TCRB transcripts were what got sequenced. Measured with immunoSEQ multiplex PCR; TCRdb has only the in-frame clones, and not every one. The table shows 900,000 or so clones, with around a sixth occurring only once. Sequencing was done on a sample of naive CD4+ T cells from blood. This receptor was obtained from a woman aged 18 to 35 in good health.

CDR3 nucleotides: TGCGCCAGCAGCCGGGACCCGGGGAGCTACGAGCAGTACTTC. As protein: CASSRDPGSYEQYF. V and J are TRBV5-1 and TRBJ2-7; D possibly matches TRBD1 or TRBD2 (5 bases each). V lost 4 bases and J lost 3, with 14 bases in between. In germline, CDR1 is SGHRS, CDR2 YFSETQ. There are 14 residues in the CDR3.